The entry that follows covers one T cell receptor beta chain sequence. What it binds is not known. The sample originates from a study of post-analysis software for immune sequencing data. The CDR3 has 19 amino acids. The trim removed 2 bases at V and 11 bases at J, leaving 18 bases unmatched. CDR1 MNHEY and CDR2 SVGAGI come from the germline V gene. TCR beta cDNA libraries included unique molecular identifiers. TCRdb processed the PCR reads anew with MiXCR; each CDR3 protein has one entry. The repertoire has some 240,000 distinct CDR3 sequences, around 34% of them found once; the top ten carry approximately 4.6%. Regarding the study as a whole: Patients had higher frequencies than controls of roughly five TRBV segments, including TRBV5-6, TRBV5-1 and TRBV20-1. Multiple sclerosis patients had significantly lower normalized Chao1 diversity than controls.

The chain combines TRBV6-5 with TRBJ2-5; 15 bases align to TRBD2. This TCR came from a girl aged 5-17 years with multiple sclerosis. Sequenced input: blood. For the CDR3, the DNA is TGTGCCAGCAGTTACGTCCGGACTAGCGGGAGGGCCCCCAAGAGAGAGCAGTACTTC. Translating gives CASSYVRTSGRAPKREQYF.